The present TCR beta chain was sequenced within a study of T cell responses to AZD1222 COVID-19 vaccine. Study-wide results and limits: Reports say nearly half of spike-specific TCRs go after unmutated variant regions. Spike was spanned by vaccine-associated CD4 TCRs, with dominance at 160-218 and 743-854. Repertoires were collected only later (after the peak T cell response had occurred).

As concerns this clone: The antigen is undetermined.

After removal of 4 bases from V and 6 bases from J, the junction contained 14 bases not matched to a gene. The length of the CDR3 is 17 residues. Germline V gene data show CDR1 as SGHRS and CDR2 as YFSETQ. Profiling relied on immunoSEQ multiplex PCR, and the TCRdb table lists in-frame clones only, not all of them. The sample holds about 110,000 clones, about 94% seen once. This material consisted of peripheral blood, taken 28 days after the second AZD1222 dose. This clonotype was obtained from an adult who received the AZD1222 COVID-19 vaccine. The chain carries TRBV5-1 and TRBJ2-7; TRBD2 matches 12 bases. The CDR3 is CASSPRPTSGSIGEQYF. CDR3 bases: TGCGCCAGCAGCCCAAGACCGACTAGCGGGAGTATCGGCGAGCAGTACTTC.